The 27 T cell receptor beta chains listed next were all sequenced from one sample in a study of vaccination and CD4 T cells after COVID-19. CD4+ T cells that had been cultured provided DNA sequenced with the Oncomine TCR Beta short-read assay. TCRdb re-derived calls from the PCR reads in MiXCR, one entry per CDR3 protein. The data contain about 11,000 distinct CDR3 sequences, roughly 54% of them singletons. The treatment denotes: approximately 11-day PBMC culture with coronavirus spike peptide pools or control peptides (ViraFEST assay). These receptors are not linked to any known antigen. The specimen sequenced was CD4+ T cells from blood, cultured in vitro. All receptors derive from a human donor who had recovered from COVID-19.

This clonotype was seen just once. The V call is TRBV29-1, the J call TRBJ2-5; TRBD1 agrees at 7 bases. Germline lookup yields CDR1 SQVTM and CDR2 ANQGSEA. V lost 6 bases and J lost 5; bases outside the gene matches: 12. There are 14 residues in the CDR3. Written as DNA, the CDR3 is TGCAGCGTCATGGGACAGCTTAGGAGGGAGACCCAGTACTTC. Its translation is CSVMGQLRRETQYF.

This chain connects TRBV6-2 or TRBV6-3 to TRBJ2-3; D gene unclear. From germline, CDR1 is MNHEY and CDR2 SVGEGT. Trimming stripped 3 bases from V and 5 bases from J, with 15 bases between. The CDR3 contains 15 residues. The CDR3 sequence: CASSYGGLVLDTQYF. In nucleotides, the CDR3 is TGTGCCAGCAGTTATGGTGGCCTAGTACTAGATACGCAGTATTTT.

This clonotype has a handful of counts. The CDR3 spells CSAATARTGEGTEAFF. CDR3 DNA sequence: TGCAGTGCCGCAACAGCGAGGACAGGGGAGGGAACTGAAGCTTTCTTT. This chain joins TRBV20-1 and TRBJ1-1; 9 bases agree with TRBD1. Trimming at V came to 6 bases and at J to 5 bases, leaving 16 bases not matched to a gene. This CDR3 comprises 16 residues. CDR1 is DFQATT and CDR2 is SNEGSKA in the germline V gene (reference sequence).

CDR3 nucleotide sequence: TGCGCCAGCAGTCAAATCGGCGGTGACAGGGCTACAAGCAACCCCCTCTCCTACGAGCAGTACTTC. Amino acid sequence: CASSQIGGDRATSNPLSYEQYF. The chain is built from TRBV23-1 and TRBJ2-7, with 7 bases lining up with TRBD1. Being an ORF, TRBV23-1 has a function that is uncertain. Unmatched junction bases numbered 25, after V lost 2 bases and J lost 0 bases. The CDR3 consists of 22 residues.

On this clonotype itself: Sequence at one end of the junction differs from germline and may be a read error. V usage is TRBV7-2 and J usage is TRBJ1-2; perhaps TRBD1 as D (6 bases). This CDR3 contains 14 residues. Looked up from germline, CDR1 is SGHTA and CDR2 is FQGNSA. CDR3 nucleotides: TGTGCCAGCAGCTTAATCGGGGGGGCGGCGGGCTACTCCTTC. Residues: CASSLIGGAAGYSF.

CDR3 DNA: TGTGCCAGCAGCCAAGACTACGGGAGGGGCAATGAGCAGTTCTTC. Encoded protein: CASSQDYGRGNEQFF. The chain is built from TRBV14 and TRBJ2-1; 8 bases fit TRBD2. There are 15 residues in the CDR3. Per germline, CDR1 SGHDN and CDR2 FVKESK. The trim removed 0 bases at V and 6 bases at J, leaving 4 bases unmatched.

The rearrangement uses TRBV20-1 and TRBJ2-5; TRBD2 aligns across 13 bases. The CDR3 length is 17 residues. Germline values: CDR1 DFQATT, CDR2 SNEGSKA (reference sequence). Trimming took 1 base from V and 5 from J; bases not matched to a gene: 10. CDR3 coding DNA: TGCAGTGCTAGAGTTGGGACTAGCGGGGCCAAACGGGAGACCCAGTACTTC. Its protein is CSARVGTSGAKRETQYF.

The chain uses TRBV2 and TRBJ1-1; D unresolved. Deletions cut 7 bases from V and 0 bases from J, with 9 bases between. Germline V gene lookup returns CDR1 SNHLY and CDR2 FYNNEI. CDR3 length: 13 residues. CDR3 in DNA: TGTGCCAGCACCCGGGGAATGAACACTGAAGCTTTCTTT. Residues: CASTRGMNTEAFF.

This clonotype came up a few times. The chain is built from TRBV20-1 and TRBJ2-2; D is undetermined. This CDR3 spans 14 amino acids. The germline V gene has CDR1 DFQATT and CDR2 SNEGSKA (reference sequence). V lost 5 bases, J lost 3 bases, and 13 bases lay in between. Written as DNA, the CDR3 is TGCAGTGCTCAGAAACAACTGGACACCGGGGAGCTGTTTTTT. Encoded protein: CSAQKQLDTGELFF.

Only a few counts were recorded for this clonotype. This chain joins TRBV6-5 and TRBJ1-1; D is perhaps TRBD1 (5 bases). The germline gives CDR1 MNHEY, CDR2 SVGAGI. The CDR3 is 15 amino acids. The germline V and J ends were trimmed by 0 bases and 0 bases, with 8 bases remaining between them. Here the CDR3 reads CASSYSEGMNTEAFF. The CDR3 nucleotides are TGTGCCAGCAGTTACTCTGAGGGGATGAACACTGAAGCTTTCTTT.

The genes are TRBV19 and TRBJ1-5; D is undetermined. The CDR3 loop spans 15 amino acids. Trimming pared 3 bases from V and 6 bases from J, leaving 15 bases between. CDR1 is LNHDA and CDR2 is SQIVND in the germline V gene (reference sequence). In DNA form, the CDR3 reads TGTGCCAGTAGTATCCGGACGGGTGGAAGTCAGCCCCAGCATTTT. Protein product: CASSIRTGGSQPQHF.

This clonotype has just a few counts. V usage is TRBV7-2 and J usage is TRBJ1-6; perhaps TRBD1 as D (6 bases). Per the germline V gene, CDR1 is SGHTA and CDR2 is FQGNSA. The V end lost 8 bases, the J end lost 10 bases, and 15 bases lay between the germline ends. This CDR3 is 13 amino acids long. The CDR3 is CASSTRGASPLHF. The CDR3 DNA is TGTGCCAGCTCGACAAGGGGGGCCTCACCCCTCCACTTT.

J is TRBJ2-2 and V is TRBV7-8; 11 positions agree with TRBD2. There are 17 residues in the CDR3. Trimming cost V 4 bases and J 1 base; bases outside gene matches: 5. Germline CDR1 reads SGHVS; CDR2 reads FQNEAQ. Here the CDR3 reads CASSSTTSGGNTGELFF. CDR3 nucleotides: TGTGCCAGCAGCTCCACTACTAGCGGGGGGAACACCGGGGAGCTGTTTTTT.

There are a few counts of this clonotype. The chain recombines TRBV5-1 with TRBJ1-6; D is perhaps TRBD1 (6 bases). The germline V gene has CDR1 SGHRS and CDR2 YFSETQ. Trimming pared 0 bases from V and 8 bases from J, leaving 12 bases between. The CDR3 contains 15 residues. This chain's CDR3 is CASSLAGDIYSPLHF. In DNA, the CDR3 is TGCGCCAGCAGCTTGGCCGGGGACATCTATTCACCCCTCCACTTT.

In nucleotides, the CDR3 is TGTGCCACCAGCATAGGCGATATGAACACTGAAGCTTTCTTT. It is translated as CATSIGDMNTEAFF. V usage is TRBV15 and J usage is TRBJ1-1; no clear D. The CDR3 runs to 14 residues. Trimming took 4 bases from V and 0 from J, leaving 9 bases between them. Per germline, CDR1 LNHNV and CDR2 YYDKDF (reference sequence).

The chain is built from TRBV7-2 and TRBJ2-2, with TRBD2 as a possible D gene (5 bases). This CDR3 has 14 residues. Trimming cost V 0 bases and J 9 bases, with 11 bases left between them. CDR1 is SGHTA, CDR2 FQGNSA, per germline. CDR3 loop: CASSLAVGSRELFF. The CDR3 DNA is TGTGCCAGCAGCTTAGCGGTGGGGAGCCGGGAGCTGTTTTTT. Supplemented by reference TRBV7-2 and TRBJ2-2, the full variable domain reads GAGVSQSPSNKVTEKGKDVELRCDPISGHTALYWYRQSLGQGLEFLIYFQGNSAPDKSGLPSDRFSAERTGGSVSTLTIQRTQQEDSAVYLCASSLAVGSRELFFGEGSRLTVL.

This sequence joins TRBV28 and TRBJ1-3; 8 bases are shared with TRBD1. CDR1 is MDHEN, CDR2 SYDVKM, per germline. Unmatched junction bases numbered 3, after V lost 2 bases and J lost 3 bases. The CDR3 sequence is 15 residues long. CDR3 DNA: TGTGCCAGCAGTTTACAGGGGGCGCTTGGAAACACCATATATTTT. As protein: CASSLQGALGNTIYF.

This chain uses TRBV6-5 with TRBJ1-2; D is possibly TRBD1 (5 bases). This CDR3 region has 15 residues. V lost 0 bases and J lost 8, with 16 bases in between. CDR1 is MNHEY, CDR2 SVGAGI, per germline. Here the CDR3 reads CASSYSDRVSRGYTF. In DNA form, the CDR3 reads TGTGCCAGCAGTTACTCCGACAGAGTTTCGCGAGGCTACACCTTC.

V is TRBV7-2 and J is TRBJ1-5; D is uncertain. Germline CDR1 and CDR2: SGHTA and FQGNSA. V was pared by 4 bases and J by 7 bases, with 11 bases between. The CDR3 covers 13 residues. The CDR3 DNA is TGTGCCAGCAGCTATGAGGGCATCCAGCCCCAGCATTTT. Amino acid sequence: CASSYEGIQPQHF.

V and J are TRBV20-1 and TRBJ2-1; no definite D call. CDR3 length equals 15 residues. Germline V lookup: CDR1 DFQATT, CDR2 SNEGSKA (reference sequence). V was cut by 1 base and J by 3 bases, with 13 bases left in between. CDR3 in amino acids: CSARGRSRLYNEQFF. The CDR3 nucleotides read TGCAGTGCTAGAGGGCGGAGCCGCCTCTACAATGAGCAGTTCTTC.

This clonotype was picked up a small number of times. The chain links TRBV11-2 to TRBJ2-3, with TRBD1 identical over 7 bases. CDR3 length equals 15 residues. Trimming took 1 base from V and 8 from J; bases not matched to a gene: 9. Germline assignment: CDR1 SGHAT and CDR2 FQNNGV. The CDR3 DNA is TGTGCCAGCAGCTTAGGGATAGGGGGCAAGGGTACGCAGTATTTT. Translated: CASSLGIGGKGTQYF.

This clonotype was seen only a few times. This chain connects TRBV7-9 to TRBJ2-7, with D unclear. V was clipped by 10 bases and J by 1 base, with 17 bases between them. Germline lookup yields CDR1 SEHNR and CDR2 FQNEAQ (reference sequence). The CDR3 extends over 14 amino acids. The CDR3 loop reads CATSLPQVSYEQYF. CDR3 in DNA: TGTGCCACCTCTCTCCCCCAAGTGTCCTACGAGCAGTACTTC.

This clonotype appeared a few times. This chain uses TRBV19 with TRBJ2-1, with D possibly being TRBD1 (5 bases). Trimming took 3 bases from V and 6 from J, leaving 15 bases between them. CDR1 and CDR2 from the germline V gene are LNHDA and SQIVND (reference sequence). The CDR3 covers 15 residues. As DNA, the CDR3 is TGTGCCAGTAGTATTCAAAGGCTTAGGGGCAATGAGCAGTTCTTC. Amino acid sequence: CASSIQRLRGNEQFF.

The chain combines TRBV11-2 with TRBJ2-2; TRBD2 matches at 10 bases. Germline assignment: CDR1 SGHAT and CDR2 FQNNGV. The CDR3 is 15 amino acids. V shed 4 bases and J 4 bases; nucleotides not matched to a gene: 3. CDR3 nucleotides: TGTGCCAGCAGCTCTAGCGGGAGCGTCACCGGGGAGCTGTTTTTT. Encoded protein: CASSSSGSVTGELFF.

The chain employs TRBV4-1 and TRBJ2-2; D not certain. Germline V gene sequence: CDR1 MGHRA, CDR2 YSYEKL. The V end lost 1 base, the J end lost 4 bases, and 10 bases lay between the germline ends. The CDR3 totals 15 residues. In DNA, the CDR3 is TGCGCCAGCAGCCAAGTAGGGAAGGGCACCGGGGAGCTGTTTTTT. This translates into CASSQVGKGTGELFF.

V gene TRBV20-1 combines with J gene TRBJ1-1; a possible D gene is TRBD1 (6 bases). Germline V gives CDR1 DFQATT, CDR2 SNEGSKA (reference sequence). Trimming took off 6 bases at V and 0 bases at J, with 11 bases between the two ends. The CDR3 contains 13 residues. The CDR3 region has the DNA TGCAGTGCGGGCAGGGACATGAACACTGAAGCTTTCTTT. Residues: CSAGRDMNTEAFF.

This clonotype was detected only a few times. The chain couples TRBV21-1 to TRBJ1-1. TRBV21-1 is noted as a pseudogene. This CDR3 comprises 13 residues. CDR3 amino acids: CASSRARRTEAFF. DNA of the CDR3: TGTGCCAGCAGCAGGGCAAGGAGGACTGAAGCTTTCTTT.